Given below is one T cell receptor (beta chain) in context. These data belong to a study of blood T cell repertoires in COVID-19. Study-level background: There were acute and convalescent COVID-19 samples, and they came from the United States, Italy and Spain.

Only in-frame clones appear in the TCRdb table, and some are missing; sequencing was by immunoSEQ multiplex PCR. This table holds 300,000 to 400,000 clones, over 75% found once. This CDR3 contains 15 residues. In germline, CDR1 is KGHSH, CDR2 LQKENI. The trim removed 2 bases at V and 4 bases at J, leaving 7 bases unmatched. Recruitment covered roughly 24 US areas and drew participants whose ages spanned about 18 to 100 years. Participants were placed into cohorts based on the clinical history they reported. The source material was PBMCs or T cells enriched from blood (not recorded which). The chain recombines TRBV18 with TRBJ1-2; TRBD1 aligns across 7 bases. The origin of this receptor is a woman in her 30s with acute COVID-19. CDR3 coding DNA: TGTGCCAGCTCACCAAACAGGGGTGTTGGCTATGGCTACACCTTC. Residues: CASSPNRGVGYGYTF. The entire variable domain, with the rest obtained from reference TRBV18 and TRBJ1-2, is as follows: NAGVMQNPRHLVRRRGQEARLRCSPMKGHSHVYWYRQLPEEGLKFMVYLQKENIIDESGMPKERFSAEFPKEGPSILRIQQVVRGDSAAYFCASSPNRGVGYGYTFGSGTRLTVV.